This TCR beta chain emerged from a study of T cell changes during pregnancy in multiple sclerosis. Generated by immunoSEQ multiplex PCR, the TCRdb table keeps only in-frame clones and is missing some. The sample shows about 110,000 clones, 85% to 95% of them seen only once. J gave up 2 bases and V 2 bases, and 11 bases lay outside the gene matches. The CDR3 is 17 residues long. Per the germline V gene, CDR1 is SGHDN and CDR2 is FVKESK. The sequence came from a female donor with multiple sclerosis, enrolled in a pregnancy study. Material: peripheral blood, obtained after pregnancy. The chain recombines TRBV14 with TRBJ2-5, with 7 positions matching TRBD2. CDR3 residues: CASSQPRGTGGQETQYF. CDR3 coding DNA: TGTGCCAGCAGCCAACCTAGAGGGACGGGGGGACAAGAGACCCAGTACTTC. The variable domain in full, with the rest retrieved from reference TRBV14 and TRBJ2-5, is EAGVTQFPSHSVIEKGQTVTLRCDPISGHDNLYWYRRVMGKEIKFLLHFVKESKQDESGMPNNRFLAERTGGTYSTLKVQPAELEDSGVYFCASSQPRGTGGQETQYFGPGTRLLVL.